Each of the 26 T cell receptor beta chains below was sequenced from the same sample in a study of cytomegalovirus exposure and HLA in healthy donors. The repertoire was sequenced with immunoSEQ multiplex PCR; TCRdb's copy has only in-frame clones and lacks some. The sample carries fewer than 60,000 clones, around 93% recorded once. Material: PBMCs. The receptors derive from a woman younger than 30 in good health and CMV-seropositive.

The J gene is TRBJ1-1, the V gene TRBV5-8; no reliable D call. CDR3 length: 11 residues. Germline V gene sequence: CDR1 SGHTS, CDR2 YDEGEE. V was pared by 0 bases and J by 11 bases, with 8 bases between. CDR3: CASSLAGWAFF. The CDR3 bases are TGTGCCAGCAGCTTGGCGGGTTGGGCTTTCTTT. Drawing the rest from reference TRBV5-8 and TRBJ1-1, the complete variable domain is EAGVTQSPTHLIKTRGQQATLRCSPISGHTSVYWYQQALGLGLQFLLWYDEGEERNRGNFPPRFSGRQFPNYSSELNVNALELEDSALYLCASSLAGWAFFGQGTRLTVV.

In nucleotides, the CDR3 is TGTGCCAGTAGTGGACAGGGATACAATGAGCAGTTCTTC. This sequence encodes CASSGQGYNEQFF. This rearrangement joins TRBV19 to TRBJ2-1; 8 bases map to TRBD1. The CDR3 is 13 amino acids. Per germline, CDR1 LNHDA and CDR2 SQIVND (reference sequence). Germline trimming cut 5 bases from V and 4 bases from J; bases unmatched to any gene: 1.

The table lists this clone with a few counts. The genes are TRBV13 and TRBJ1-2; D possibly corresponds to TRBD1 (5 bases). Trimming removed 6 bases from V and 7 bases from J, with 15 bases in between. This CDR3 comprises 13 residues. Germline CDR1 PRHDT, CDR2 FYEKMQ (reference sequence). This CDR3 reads CASSIDSSRGYTF. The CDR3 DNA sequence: TGTGCCAGCAGTATCGACAGTTCTCGTGGCTACACCTTC.

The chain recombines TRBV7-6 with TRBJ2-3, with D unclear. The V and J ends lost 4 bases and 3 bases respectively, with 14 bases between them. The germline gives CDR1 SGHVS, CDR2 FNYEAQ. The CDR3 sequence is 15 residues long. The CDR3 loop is CASSSGFVITDTQYF. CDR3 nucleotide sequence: TGTGCCAGCAGCTCGGGTTTCGTCATAACAGATACGCAGTATTTT.

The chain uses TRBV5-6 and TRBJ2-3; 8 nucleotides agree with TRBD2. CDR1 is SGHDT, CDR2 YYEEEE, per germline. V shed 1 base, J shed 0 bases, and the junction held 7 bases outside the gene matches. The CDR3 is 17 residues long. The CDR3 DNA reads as TGTGCCAGCAGCTTGAACGGGGGGGCCTCAAGCACAGATACGCAGTATTTT. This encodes CASSLNGGASSTDTQYF.

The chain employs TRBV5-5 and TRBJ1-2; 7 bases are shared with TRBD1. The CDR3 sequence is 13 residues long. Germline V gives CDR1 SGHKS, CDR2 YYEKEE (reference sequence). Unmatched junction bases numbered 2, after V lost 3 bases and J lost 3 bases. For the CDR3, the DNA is TGTGCCAGCAGCTATACAGGGGACTATGGCTACACCTTC. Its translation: CASSYTGDYGYTF.

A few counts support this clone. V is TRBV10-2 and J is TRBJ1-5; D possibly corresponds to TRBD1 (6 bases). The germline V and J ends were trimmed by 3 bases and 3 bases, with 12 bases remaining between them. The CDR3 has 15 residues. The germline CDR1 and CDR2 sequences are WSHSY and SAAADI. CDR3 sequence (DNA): TGCGCCAGCAGTGACGGTGGGGGCAACAATCAGCCCCAGCATTTT. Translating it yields CASSDGGGNNQPQHF.

CDR3 residues: CASSFDGSAGSYNEQFF. CDR3 DNA sequence: TGCGCCAGCAGCTTTGATGGAAGCGCCGGCTCCTACAATGAGCAGTTCTTC. The chain is built from TRBV5-1 and TRBJ2-1; D not resolved. V gave up 2 bases and J gave up 0 bases, with 15 bases separating them. The germline V gene has CDR1 SGHRS and CDR2 YFSETQ. The CDR3 loop spans 17 amino acids.

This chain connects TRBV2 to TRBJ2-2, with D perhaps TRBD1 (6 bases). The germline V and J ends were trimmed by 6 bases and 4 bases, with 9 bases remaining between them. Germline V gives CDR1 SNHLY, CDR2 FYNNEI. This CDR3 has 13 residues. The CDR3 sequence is CASRTDSTGELFF. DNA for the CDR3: TGTGCCAGCAGAACGGACAGCACCGGGGAGCTGTTTTTT. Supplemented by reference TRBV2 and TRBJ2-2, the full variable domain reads EPEVTQTPSHQVTQMGQEVILRCVPISNHLYFYWYRQILGQKVEFLVSFYNNEISEKSEIFDDQFSVERPDGSNFTLKIRSTKLEDSAMYFCASRTDSTGELFFGEGSRLTVL.

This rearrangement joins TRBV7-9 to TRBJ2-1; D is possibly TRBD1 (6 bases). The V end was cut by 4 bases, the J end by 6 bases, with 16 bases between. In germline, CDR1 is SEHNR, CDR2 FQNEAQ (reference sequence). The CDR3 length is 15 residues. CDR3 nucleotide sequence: TGTGCCAGCAGCTCGATACAGGGAATCGGCAATGAGCAGTTCTTC. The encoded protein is CASSSIQGIGNEQFF.

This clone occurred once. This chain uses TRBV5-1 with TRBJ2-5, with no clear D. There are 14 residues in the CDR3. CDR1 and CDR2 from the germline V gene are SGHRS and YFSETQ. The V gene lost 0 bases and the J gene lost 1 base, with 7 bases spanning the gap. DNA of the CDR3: TGCGCCAGCAGCTTGGCGGTCACCCAAGAGACCCAGTACTTC. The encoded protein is CASSLAVTQETQYF.

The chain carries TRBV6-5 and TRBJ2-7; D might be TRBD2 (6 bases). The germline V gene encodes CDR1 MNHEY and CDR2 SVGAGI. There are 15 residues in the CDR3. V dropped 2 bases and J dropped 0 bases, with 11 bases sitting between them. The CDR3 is CASSYGTRSSYEQYF. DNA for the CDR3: TGTGCCAGCAGTTACGGGACTCGAAGCTCCTACGAGCAGTACTTC.

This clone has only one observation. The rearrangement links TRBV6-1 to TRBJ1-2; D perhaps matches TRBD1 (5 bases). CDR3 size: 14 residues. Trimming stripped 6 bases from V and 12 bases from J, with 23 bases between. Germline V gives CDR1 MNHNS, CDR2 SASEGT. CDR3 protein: CASRPTRGRGFHTF. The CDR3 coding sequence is TGTGCCAGCAGGCCTACCCGGGGGAGGGGTTTCCACACCTTC.

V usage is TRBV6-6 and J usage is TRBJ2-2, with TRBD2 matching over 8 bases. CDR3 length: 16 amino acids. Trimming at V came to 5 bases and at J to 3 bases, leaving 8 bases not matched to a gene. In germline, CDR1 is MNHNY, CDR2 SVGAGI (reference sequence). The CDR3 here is CASSTRTSSYTGELFF. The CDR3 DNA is TGTGCCAGCAGTACCCGGACTAGCTCCTACACCGGGGAGCTGTTTTTT.

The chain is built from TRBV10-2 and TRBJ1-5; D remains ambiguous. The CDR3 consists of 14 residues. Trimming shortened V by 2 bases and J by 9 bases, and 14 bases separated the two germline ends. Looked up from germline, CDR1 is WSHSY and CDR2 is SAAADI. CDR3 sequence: CASSEVGGAGPQHF. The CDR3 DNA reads TGCGCCAGCAGTGAGGTGGGCGGAGCGGGGCCCCAGCATTTT.

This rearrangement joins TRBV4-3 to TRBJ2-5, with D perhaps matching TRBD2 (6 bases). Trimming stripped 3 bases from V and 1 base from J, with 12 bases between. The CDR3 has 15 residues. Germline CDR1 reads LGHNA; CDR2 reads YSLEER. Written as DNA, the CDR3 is TGCGCCAGCAGCCAGAGATACGGGGGCCAAGAGACCCAGTACTTC. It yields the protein CASSQRYGGQETQYF.

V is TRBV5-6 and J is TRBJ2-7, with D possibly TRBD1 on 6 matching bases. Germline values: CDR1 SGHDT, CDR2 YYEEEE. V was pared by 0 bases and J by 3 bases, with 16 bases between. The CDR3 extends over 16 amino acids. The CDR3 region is CASSLGYGTKDYEQYF. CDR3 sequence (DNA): TGTGCCAGCAGCTTGGGGTACGGGACAAAAGACTACGAGCAGTACTTC. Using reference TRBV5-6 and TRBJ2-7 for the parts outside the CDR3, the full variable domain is DAGVTQSPTHLIKTRGQQVTLRCSPKSGHDTVSWYQQALGQGPQFIFQYYEEEERQRGNFPDRFSGHQFPNYSSELNVNALLLGDSALYLCASSLGYGTKDYEQYFGPGTRLTVT.

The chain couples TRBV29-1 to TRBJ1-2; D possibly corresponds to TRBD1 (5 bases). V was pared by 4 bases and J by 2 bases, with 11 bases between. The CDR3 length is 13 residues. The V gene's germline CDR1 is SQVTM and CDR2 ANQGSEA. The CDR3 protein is CSVGAGSNYGYTF. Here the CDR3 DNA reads TGCAGCGTTGGGGCAGGGTCCAACTATGGCTACACCTTC. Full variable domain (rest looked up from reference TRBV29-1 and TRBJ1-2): SAVISQKPSRDICQRGTSLTIQCQVDSQVTMMFWYRQQPGQSLTLIATANQGSEATYESGFVIDKFPISRPNLTFSTLTVSNMSPEDSSIYLCSVGAGSNYGYTFGSGTRLTVV.

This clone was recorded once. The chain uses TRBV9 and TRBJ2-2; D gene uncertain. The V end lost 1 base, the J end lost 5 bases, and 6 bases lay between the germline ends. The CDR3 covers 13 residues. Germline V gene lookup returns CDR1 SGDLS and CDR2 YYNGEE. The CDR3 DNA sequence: TGTGCCAGCAGCGTATCAGGTACCGGGGAGCTGTTTTTT. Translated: CASSVSGTGELFF.

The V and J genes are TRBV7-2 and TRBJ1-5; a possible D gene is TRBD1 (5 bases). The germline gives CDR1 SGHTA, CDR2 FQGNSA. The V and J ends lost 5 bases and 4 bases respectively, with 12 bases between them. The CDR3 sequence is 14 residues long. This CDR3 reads CASSRQGVNQPQHF. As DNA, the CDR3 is TGTGCCAGCAGCCGTCAGGGTGTGAATCAGCCCCAGCATTTT.

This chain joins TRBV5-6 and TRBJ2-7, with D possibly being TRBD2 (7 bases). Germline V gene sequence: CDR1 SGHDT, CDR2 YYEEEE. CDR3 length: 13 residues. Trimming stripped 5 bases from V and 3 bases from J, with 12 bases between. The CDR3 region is CASRARGGYEQYF. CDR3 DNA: TGTGCCAGCAGAGCGAGGGGGGGCTACGAGCAGTACTTC.

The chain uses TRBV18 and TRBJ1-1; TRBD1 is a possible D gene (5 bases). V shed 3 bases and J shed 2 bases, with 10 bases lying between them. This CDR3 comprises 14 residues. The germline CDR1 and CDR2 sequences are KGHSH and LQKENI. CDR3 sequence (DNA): TGTGCCAGCTCACCTCAGGGAGGTAACACTGAAGCTTTCTTT. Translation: CASSPQGGNTEAFF.

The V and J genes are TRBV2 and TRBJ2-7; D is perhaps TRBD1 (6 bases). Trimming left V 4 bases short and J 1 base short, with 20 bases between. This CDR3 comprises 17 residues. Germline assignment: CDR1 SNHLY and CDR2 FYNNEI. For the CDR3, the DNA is TGTGCCAGCAGTGCCGCCCCTAAGACAGGAAGGTCCTACGAGCAGTACTTC. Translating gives CASSAAPKTGRSYEQYF.

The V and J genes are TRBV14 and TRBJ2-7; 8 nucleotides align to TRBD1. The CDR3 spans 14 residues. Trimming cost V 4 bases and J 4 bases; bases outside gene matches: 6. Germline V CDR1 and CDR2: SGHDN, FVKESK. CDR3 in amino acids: CASSPGQGFYEQYF. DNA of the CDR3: TGTGCCAGCAGCCCCGGACAGGGTTTTTACGAGCAGTACTTC.

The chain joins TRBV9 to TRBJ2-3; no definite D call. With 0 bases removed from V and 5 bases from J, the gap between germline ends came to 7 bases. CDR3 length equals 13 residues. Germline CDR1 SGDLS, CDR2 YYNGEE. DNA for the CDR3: TGTGCCAGCAGCGTAGATCCCGGAGATACGCAGTATTTT. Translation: CASSVDPGDTQYF.

The CDR3 bases are TGTGCCACTGGACTAGCGGGGACCTCAGATACGCAGTATTTT. Protein sequence: CATGLAGTSDTQYF. The chain links TRBV6-1 to TRBJ2-3; TRBD2 matches at 12 bases. Looked up from germline, CDR1 is MNHNS and CDR2 is SASEGT. Unmatched junction bases numbered 6, after V lost 10 bases and J lost 4 bases. The CDR3 runs to 14 residues.